The rows below give T cell receptor beta chains drawn from one sample of a study of T cell changes during pregnancy in multiple sclerosis. Sequencing was performed with immunoSEQ multiplex PCR; in TCRdb, only in-frame clones are kept and a portion is missing. Among over 55,000 clones listed, about 89% were seen once. The sample in question was peripheral blood, obtained in the first trimester of pregnancy. Source of these receptors: a female donor with multiple sclerosis, enrolled in a pregnancy study. Both conserved end residues are trimmed from each CDR3. Fields, in order: J gene, V gene, D gene, CDR3 protein. D genes are given only for firm matches.

>TRBJ2-2|TRBV7-2|TRBD1
AEQRGGRLNTGELF
>TRBJ2-3|TRBV5-1|TRBD1
ASSRGQGGGSTDTQY
>TRBJ1-1|TRBV20-1|.
SARGSEAF
>TRBJ2-7|TRBV20-1|.
SARLSYEQY
>TRBJ2-3|TRBV29-1|.
SAGTGIADTQY
>TRBJ2-1|TRBV4-1|TRBD2
ASSQETSGRREQF
>TRBJ2-7|TRBV19|TRBD1
ASSRRQGVLYEQY
>TRBJ1-5|TRBV28|TRBD1
ASLELQGWDQPQH
>TRBJ1-2|TRBV5-1|TRBD1
ASSSGTGDGNYGYT
>TRBJ2-5|TRBV19|.
ASSVGLETQY
>TRBJ2-7|TRBV10-3|.
AISESTGSDEQY
>TRBJ1-5|TRBV30|TRBD1
AWSGGQGGNQPQH
>TRBJ1-3|TRBV2|.
ASSEVGGPGNTIY
>TRBJ1-2|TRBV27|TRBD1
ASSLGGTGGGYT
>TRBJ2-7|TRBV6-5|.
ASSSHPLSYEQY
>TRBJ1-2|TRBV5-5|.
ASSPRDPVTGYT
>TRBJ2-5|TRBV7-9|.
ASSRTYQETQY
>TRBJ2-2|TRBV10-3|TRBD2
AIRPGLAGGSNTGELF
>TRBJ2-7|TRBV6-8|TRBD1
ASSYSRDRGYEQY
>TRBJ2-1|TRBV11-3|.
ASSLTDNVGNEQF
>TRBJ2-1|TRBV21-1|.
ASSKEEELVRYNEQF
>TRBJ2-3|TRBV7-3|TRBD2
ASSPLAGGTDTQY
>TRBJ1-1|TRBV7-2|.
ASSLVGGGGSTEAF
>TRBJ1-1|TRBV6-5|.
ASSRRAGTEAF
>TRBJ2-5|TRBV2|.
ASRSGREETQY
>TRBJ1-4|TRBV27|TRBD1
ASSLSTGTGGTNEKLF
>TRBJ2-4|TRBV18|.
ASSPNSGVKNIQY
>TRBJ2-3|TRBV18|.
ASSLPKTDTQY
>TRBJ1-5|TRBV30|.
AWSGYNQPQH
>TRBJ1-3|TRBV6-5|.
ASSYPGAGNTIY